This TCR beta chain appears in the sequencing data of a study of CD8 T cells in Susac syndrome. The V gene's germline CDR1 is KGHSH and CDR2 LQKENI. The trim removed 4 bases at V and 2 bases at J, leaving 4 bases unmatched. The CDR3 is 16 amino acids. Random hexamers primed reverse transcription of roughly 0.5 to 1 ug RNA. MiXCR, applied by TCRdb to the immunoSEQ multiplex PCR reads, yields one record per CDR3 protein. The data show about 180,000 distinct CDR3 sequences, 85% to 95% seen once. This clonotype showed up just once. Sequenced material: CD4+ T cells from PBMCs. The chain is built from TRBV18 and TRBJ1-5, with 11 bases identical to TRBD1. The receptor was derived from a human donor with Susac syndrome. The CDR3 spells CASSQGQGVGNQPQHF. In DNA form, the CDR3 reads TGTGCCAGCTCACAGGGACAGGGGGTAGGCAATCAGCCCCAGCATTTT.